This T cell receptor (beta chain) was found in a study of technical replicates of blood from a handful of donors. Sequenced by immunoSEQ multiplex PCR; TCRdb stores in-frame clones only, minus some. The table shows about 73,000 clones, with roughly 90% occurring only once. CDR1 is SNHLY and CDR2 is FYNNEI in the germline V gene. The CDR3 has 15 amino acids. Losses at the gene ends were 6 bases for V and 6 bases for J; bases not matched to a gene: 7. Specimen: PBMCs. The TCR was taken from a human donor in good health. Some clones in this sample may be carry-over from other donors' samples. The chain is built from TRBV2 and TRBJ2-2; 10 bases line up with TRBD2. CDR3 in DNA: TGTGCCAGCAGATCTAGCGGGAGTTTGGCCGGGGAGCTGTTTTTT. Protein: CASRSSGSLAGELFF.